What follows is one T cell receptor (beta chain) and its context. The target antigen is unknown. These data are taken from a study of beta chain features in type 1 diabetes. Points from the study as a whole: VDJ junctions sequenced from type 1 diabetes patients showed fewer insertions and more deletions. TCRB CDR3 length was moderately but significantly reduced in all four CD4+ subsets of Type 1 diabetes patients.

The CDR3 consists of 15 residues. The V segment lost 2 bases and the J segment 1 base; nucleotides outside the gene matches: 6. Germline loops: CDR1 SGHNT, CDR2 YYREEE (reference sequence). Purity above 95% was achieved in all sorted populations. Since all of the isolated RNA was reverse transcribed, expressed TCRB transcripts were what got sequenced. The protocol was immunoSEQ multiplex PCR, while the TCRdb copy is restricted to in-frame clones and leaves out a portion. The sample lists roughly 300,000 clones; roughly an eighth were seen once. The chain is built from TRBV5-4 and TRBJ2-7, with 7 bases identical to TRBD2. The receptor comes from a man aged 25 to 40 with type 1 diabetes. The source material was naive CD4+ T cells from blood. CDR3: CASSLSSGVSYEQYF. In DNA form, the CDR3 reads TGTGCCAGCAGCTTATCTAGCGGTGTTTCCTACGAGCAGTACTTC.